These 27 T cell receptor beta chains originate from one sample sequenced in a study of T cell responses to AZD1222 COVID-19 vaccine. The assay was immunoSEQ multiplex PCR, and TCRdb's table has in-frame clones only and misses some. The table has over 110,000 clones, roughly 91% seen once. This specimen consisted of peripheral blood, obtained on day 0 of AZD1222 vaccination. The receptors stem from an adult in good health.

The gene calls are TRBV7-9 and TRBJ1-3; no reliable D call. This CDR3 has 16 amino acids. Germline V CDR1 and CDR2: SEHNR, FQNEAQ (reference sequence). With 1 base removed from V and 3 bases from J, the gap between germline ends came to 13 bases. In nucleotides, the CDR3 is TGTGCCAGCAGCTTAGGGGTTGGTGTACTTGGAAACACCATATATTTT. Protein: CASSLGVGVLGNTIYF.

The chain recombines TRBV11-2 with TRBJ2-7; 10 bases match TRBD2. This CDR3 comprises 22 residues. Trimming at V came to 6 bases and at J to 3 bases, leaving 29 bases not matched to a gene. In germline, CDR1 is SGHAT, CDR2 FQNNGV. This CDR3 reads CASSRIGQGGLAASGSFYEQYF. The CDR3 DNA is TGTGCCAGCAGTCGTATAGGGCAGGGTGGTTTAGCGGCTAGCGGGAGTTTCTACGAGCAGTACTTC.

This chain joins TRBV5-1 and TRBJ2-7; D could derive from TRBD1 or TRBD2 (6 bases each). Per the germline V gene, CDR1 is SGHRS and CDR2 is YFSETQ. The CDR3 has 14 residues. V was shortened by 4 bases and J by 4 bases, with 15 bases between the two germline ends. The CDR3, as DNA: TGCGCCAGCAGCAGGGGGGTAGACGCGTACGAGCAGTACTTC. It is translated as CASSRGVDAYEQYF.

This rearrangement joins TRBV5-1 to TRBJ2-3; the D is unclear. V was trimmed by 2 bases and J by 3 bases, leaving 10 bases between them. The germline gives CDR1 SGHRS, CDR2 YFSETQ. This CDR3 has 14 residues. The CDR3 spells CASSFENPTDTQYF. CDR3 in DNA: TGCGCCAGCAGCTTTGAGAACCCGACAGATACGCAGTATTTT.

The gene calls are TRBV3-1 (or the pseudogene TRBV3-2) and TRBJ1-2; D is uncertain. Trimming shortened V by 4 bases and J by 7 bases, and 19 bases separated the two germline ends. Germline V gene lookup returns CDR1 LGHDT and CDR2 YNNKEL (reference sequence). This CDR3 is built from 15 residues. In nucleotides, the CDR3 is TGTGCCAGCAGCCCCGAACTGGTTCTTTATGGTGGCTACACCTTC. It encodes CASSPELVLYGGYTF.

J is TRBJ1-5 and V is TRBV12-3 or TRBV12-4, with D perhaps matching TRBD1 (6 bases). The V gene lost 6 bases and the J gene lost 6 bases, with 12 bases spanning the gap. The CDR3 loop spans 13 amino acids. CDR3 sequence: CASSTGSGQPQHF. CDR3 nucleotide sequence: TGTGCCAGCAGCACAGGGTCTGGTCAGCCCCAGCATTTT.

This rearrangement joins TRBV7-7 to TRBJ1-2; 8 nucleotides align to TRBD1. Per germline, CDR1 SSHAT and CDR2 FNYEAQ (reference sequence). The CDR3 runs 16 residues. J gave up 3 bases and V 5 bases, and 11 bases lay outside the gene matches. This chain's CDR3 is CASSRGTGGYDYGYTF. CDR3 in DNA: TGTGCCAGCAGCCGAGGGACAGGAGGATATGACTATGGCTACACCTTC.

This sequence joins TRBV4-2 and TRBJ1-2; D ambiguous. The V end was cut by 0 bases, the J end by 5 bases, with 13 bases between. Germline assignment: CDR1 LGHNA and CDR2 YNFKEQ. The CDR3 runs to 15 residues. CDR3 sequence: CASSQDRSQTYGYTF. For the CDR3, the DNA is TGTGCCAGCAGCCAAGATCGGTCCCAGACTTATGGCTACACCTTC.

The CDR3 nucleotides are TGTGCCAGCAGCTTGGTTTGGGGGTTCACAGATACGCAGTATTTT. It translates to CASSLVWGFTDTQYF. The genes are TRBV7-2 and TRBJ2-3, with D possibly called TRBD1 or TRBD2 (5 bases each). CDR1 and CDR2 from the germline V gene are SGHTA and FQGNSA. The V gene lost 3 bases and the J gene lost 2 bases, with 12 bases spanning the gap. The CDR3 length is 15 residues.

The chain recombines TRBV11-2 with TRBJ1-6, with D possibly matching TRBD1 (5 bases). Per the germline V gene, CDR1 is SGHAT and CDR2 is FQNNGV. Trimming removed 5 bases at V and 8 bases at J, with 22 bases between. The CDR3 has 17 residues. The CDR3 nucleotides read TGTGCCAGCAGCGGAGAATTTGGACTGCCCAGGGATTCACCCCTCCACTTT. The encoded protein is CASSGEFGLPRDSPLHF.

The genes are TRBV6-2 or TRBV6-3 and TRBJ1-2; 7 nucleotides align to TRBD1. The junction had 9 bases not matched to a gene; V was cut back by 5 bases and J by 6 bases. The CDR3 is 14 residues long. The germline CDR1 and CDR2 sequences are MNHEY and SVGEGT. CDR3 DNA sequence: TGTGCCAGCAGTCCGACCCTAACAGGGGATGGCTACACCTTC. As protein: CASSPTLTGDGYTF.

The chain employs TRBV18 and TRBJ2-3; D possibly corresponds to TRBD1 (5 bases). CDR3 length: 11 residues. Trimming pared 10 bases from V and 4 bases from J, leaving 9 bases between. Germline values: CDR1 KGHSH, CDR2 LQKENI. The CDR3 DNA reads as TGTGCCACCCGACAGTCAGATACGCAGTATTTT. Its protein product is CATRQSDTQYF.

The chain employs TRBV30 and TRBJ1-2; D ambiguous. Germline assignment: CDR1 GTSNPN and CDR2 SVGIG (reference sequence). V lost 4 bases to trimming and J lost 4 bases, with 10 bases between them. The CDR3 is 12 residues long. CDR3 amino acids: CAWTELPYGYTF. DNA for the CDR3: TGTGCCTGGACAGAGCTTCCCTATGGCTACACCTTC.

CDR3 in amino acids: CASSPSGQGMHEQYF. CDR3 bases: TGCGCCAGCAGCCCCTCAGGACAGGGGATGCACGAGCAGTACTTC. This chain connects TRBV4-3 to TRBJ2-7; TRBD1 matches 9 bases. Germline CDR1 LGHNA, CDR2 YSLEER. The V gene end was trimmed by 4 bases and the J gene end by 5 bases; junction bases not matched to a gene: 9. CDR3 length: 15 amino acids.

The J gene is TRBJ2-7, the V gene TRBV2, with 8 bases matching TRBD1. Germline lookup yields CDR1 SNHLY and CDR2 FYNNEI. After removal of 6 bases from V and 9 bases from J, the junction contained 19 bases not matched to a gene. The CDR3 runs to 16 residues. The CDR3 nucleotides are TGTGCCAGCAGCCACTTAAACCGGGACAGGAGGGTTTGGCAGTACTTC. Its protein product is CASSHLNRDRRVWQYF.

The chain employs TRBV18 and TRBJ2-7; 7 bases are shared with TRBD1. This CDR3 region has 15 residues. The V and J ends lost 1 base and 5 bases, in that order; junction bases with no gene match: 8. The germline gives CDR1 KGHSH, CDR2 LQKENI. The CDR3 protein is CASSPRQGNIDEQYF. The CDR3 nucleotides read TGTGCCAGCTCACCACGACAGGGAAATATCGACGAGCAGTACTTC.

The genes are TRBV5-1 and TRBJ2-3; no firm D call. The CDR3 extends over 12 amino acids. The germline V and J ends were trimmed by 5 bases and 0 bases, with 4 bases remaining between them. Germline V lookup: CDR1 SGHRS, CDR2 YFSETQ. The CDR3, as DNA: TGCGCCAGCAGAATGAGCACAGATACGCAGTATTTT. Its protein product is CASRMSTDTQYF. Full variable domain (rest looked up from reference TRBV5-1 and TRBJ2-3): KAGVTQTPRYLIKTRGQQVTLSCSPISGHRSVSWYQQTPGQGLQFLFEYFSETQRNKGNFPGRFSGRQFSNSRSEMNVSTLELGDSALYLCASRMSTDTQYFGPGTRLTVL.

The CDR3 sequence is CASSTQGTNEKLFF. DNA of the CDR3: TGTGCCAGCAGTACACAGGGGACTAATGAAAAACTGTTTTTT. The chain uses TRBV28 and TRBJ1-4, with 7 bases fitting TRBD1. Germline V CDR1 and CDR2: MDHEN, SYDVKM. V shed 5 bases and J 2 bases; nucleotides not matched to a gene: 2. There are 14 residues in the CDR3.

This clone was seen only a few times. The chain combines TRBV4-1 with TRBJ2-7, with unresolved D. The CDR3 runs 15 residues. V was trimmed by 1 base and J by 3 bases, leaving 13 bases between them. From germline, CDR1 is MGHRA and CDR2 YSYEKL. CDR3 loop: CASSQVHSQSYEQYF. CDR3 DNA: TGCGCCAGCAGCCAAGTTCATAGCCAGAGCTACGAGCAGTACTTC.

V is TRBV5-1 and J is TRBJ1-4, with D unclear. CDR3 length: 16 residues. The V end was cut by 2 bases, the J end by 0 bases, with 11 bases between. Germline values: CDR1 SGHRS, CDR2 YFSETQ. The CDR3, as DNA: TGCGCCAGCAGCTTATCTGGACGAGCAACTAATGAAAAACTGTTTTTT. It translates to CASSLSGRATNEKLFF.

This clone was counted a single time. This chain connects TRBV5-1 to TRBJ1-1; D is unresolved. V was cut by 0 bases and J by 1 base, with 19 bases left in between. Germline CDR1 is SGHRS and CDR2 is YFSETQ. This CDR3 is 18 amino acids long. The CDR3 DNA is TGCGCCAGCAGCTTGGCCTCTACTTTGGGCCTGGCGAACACTGAAGCTTTCTTT. Its protein is CASSLASTLGLANTEAFF.

The chain employs TRBV18 and TRBJ1-4; perhaps TRBD1 as D (5 bases). Trimming pared 6 bases from V and 7 bases from J, leaving 15 bases between. CDR3 size: 14 residues. Germline V gene sequence: CDR1 KGHSH, CDR2 LQKENI. For the CDR3, the DNA is TGTGCCAGCTCCCCCGGGACGGCGGGTGAAAAACTGTTTTTT. This codes for CASSPGTAGEKLFF. The whole variable domain, filled in from reference TRBV18 and TRBJ1-4, reads NAGVMQNPRHLVRRRGQEARLRCSPMKGHSHVYWYRQLPEEGLKFMVYLQKENIIDESGMPKERFSAEFPKEGPSILRIQQVVRGDSAAYFCASSPGTAGEKLFFGSGTQLSVL.

This chain links TRBV6-5 with TRBJ1-2; D gene unclear. The CDR3 contains 13 residues. Deletions cut 6 bases from V and 4 bases from J, with 12 bases between. Germline V gene sequence: CDR1 MNHEY, CDR2 SVGAGI. The CDR3 coding sequence is TGTGCCAGCAGCAATGCAAAGTCCTATGGCTACACCTTC. As protein: CASSNAKSYGYTF.

This chain uses TRBV7-2 with TRBJ1-1; the D gene is possibly TRBD1 (5 bases). Germline V CDR1 and CDR2: SGHTA, FQGNSA. There are 13 residues in the CDR3. Deletions cut 6 bases from V and 2 bases from J, with 10 bases between. CDR3 bases: TGTGCCAGCAGGTGGGACGGTAACACTGAAGCTTTCTTT. Protein product: CASRWDGNTEAFF. Variable domain in full (rest from reference TRBV7-2 and TRBJ1-1): GAGVSQSPSNKVTEKGKDVELRCDPISGHTALYWYRQSLGQGLEFLIYFQGNSAPDKSGLPSDRFSAERTGGSVSTLTIQRTQQEDSAVYLCASRWDGNTEAFFGQGTRLTVV.

V usage is TRBV2 and J usage is TRBJ1-2; D is perhaps TRBD1 (5 bases). This CDR3 contains 14 residues. Germline V gene lookup returns CDR1 SNHLY and CDR2 FYNNEI. V lost 1 base and J lost 4, with 10 bases in between. In DNA, the CDR3 is TGTGCCAGCAGTGAAGGAAGGAGGGGCTATGGCTACACCTTC. It specifies CASSEGRRGYGYTF. Supplemented by reference TRBV2 and TRBJ1-2, the full variable domain reads EPEVTQTPSHQVTQMGQEVILRCVPISNHLYFYWYRQILGQKVEFLVSFYNNEISEKSEIFDDQFSVERPDGSNFTLKIRSTKLEDSAMYFCASSEGRRGYGYTFGSGTRLTVV.

This chain connects TRBV7-8 to TRBJ2-7; the D call may be TRBD1 or TRBD2 (6 bases each). The CDR3 covers 15 residues. Trimming took 7 bases from V and 0 from J, leaving 16 bases between them. Germline V CDR1 and CDR2: SGHVS, FQNEAQ. The CDR3 region is CASTQLGGLSYEQYF. In DNA form, the CDR3 reads TGTGCCAGCACCCAACTCGGGGGCCTCTCCTACGAGCAGTACTTC.

The gene calls are TRBV3-1 (or the pseudogene TRBV3-2) and TRBJ1-4; 7 positions match TRBD1. V trimming: 5 bases; J trimming: 0 bases; junction bases outside the gene matches: 3. The V gene's germline CDR1 is LGHDT and CDR2 YNNKEL (reference sequence). The CDR3 length is 15 residues. CDR3 nucleotide sequence: TGTGCCAGCAGCGGGGGGACAGCAACTAATGAAAAACTGTTTTTT. Protein: CASSGGTATNEKLFF.